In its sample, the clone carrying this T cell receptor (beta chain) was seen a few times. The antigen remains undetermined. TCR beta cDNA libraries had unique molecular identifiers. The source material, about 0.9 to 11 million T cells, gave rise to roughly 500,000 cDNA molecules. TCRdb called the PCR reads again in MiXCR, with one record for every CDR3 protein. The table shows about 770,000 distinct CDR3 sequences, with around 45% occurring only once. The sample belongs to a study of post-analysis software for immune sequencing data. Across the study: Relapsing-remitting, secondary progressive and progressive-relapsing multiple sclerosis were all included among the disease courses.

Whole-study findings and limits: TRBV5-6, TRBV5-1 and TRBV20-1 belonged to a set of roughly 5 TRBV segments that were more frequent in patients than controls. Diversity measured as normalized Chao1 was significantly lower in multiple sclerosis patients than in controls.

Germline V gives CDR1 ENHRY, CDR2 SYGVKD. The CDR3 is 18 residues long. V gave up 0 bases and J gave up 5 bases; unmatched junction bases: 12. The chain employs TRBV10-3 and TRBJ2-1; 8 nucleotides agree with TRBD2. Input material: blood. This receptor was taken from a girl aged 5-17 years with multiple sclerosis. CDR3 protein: CAISESLVRLAGNNEQFF. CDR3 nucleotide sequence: TGTGCCATCAGTGAGTCTCTTGTACGTCTAGCGGGCAACAATGAGCAGTTCTTC.